The next 31 T cell receptor beta chains were all read from a single sample in a study of OX40 agonist ivuxolimab in advanced cancers. This table comes from immunoSEQ multiplex PCR, and its TCRdb copy is limited to in-frame clones, with some not included. The table has about 78,000 clones, roughly nine tenths seen once. This specimen was CD4+ or CD8+ T cells sorted from blood, taken in a trial of the OX40 agonist ivuxolimab. The source is an adult with an advanced solid tumor such as melanoma, head and neck, liver or kidney cancer.

V is TRBV7-2 and J is TRBJ2-5, with D hard to call. The CDR3 length is 14 residues. Trimming pared 2 bases from V and 2 bases from J, leaving 9 bases between. Germline V gives CDR1 SGHTA, CDR2 FQGNSA. CDR3 region: CASSLRTVQETQYF. The CDR3 nucleotides read TGTGCCAGCAGCTTACGAACCGTTCAAGAGACCCAGTACTTC.

Regarding this clone: This specimen includes other DNA sequences encoding the same CDR3. The chain uses TRBV12-5 and TRBJ2-2; D is unresolved. This CDR3 is built from 11 residues. The ends were cut back, 6 bases at V and 4 bases at J, with 3 bases in the middle. In germline, CDR1 is LGHNT, CDR2 FRNRAP. CDR3 amino acids: CASGGTGELFF. Here the CDR3 DNA reads TGTGCTAGTGGGGGCACCGGGGAGCTGTTTTTT.

This chain uses TRBV28 with TRBJ2-7; 8 positions agree with TRBD1. After removal of 6 bases from V and 4 bases from J, the junction contained 2 bases not matched to a gene. This CDR3 contains 12 residues. CDR1 is MDHEN and CDR2 is SYDVKM in the germline V gene. CDR3 coding DNA: TGTGCCAGCAGACGACAGGGGTACGAGCAGTACTTC. Translation gives CASRRQGYEQYF.

The V gene is TRBV15, the J gene TRBJ1-4; possibly TRBD1 for D (6 bases). Germline assignment: CDR1 LNHNV and CDR2 YYDKDF (reference sequence). V was shortened by 1 base and J by 5 bases, with 11 bases between the two germline ends. This CDR3 comprises 15 residues. CDR3 region: CATSRVWDKNEKLFF. In DNA, the CDR3 is TGTGCCACCAGCAGAGTTTGGGACAAGAATGAAAAACTGTTTTTT.

J is TRBJ1-1 and V is TRBV15; D remains ambiguous. V lost 0 bases and J lost 5, with 13 bases in between. This CDR3 region has 15 residues. Germline-derived CDR1 and CDR2 are LNHNV and YYDKDF (reference sequence). The CDR3 spells CATSRERARWTEAFF. CDR3 sequence (DNA): TGTGCCACCAGCAGAGAGAGGGCGCGATGGACTGAAGCTTTCTTT. The full variable domain, rest sourced from reference TRBV15 and TRBJ1-1, is DAMVIQNPRYQVTQFGKPVTLSCSQTLNHNVMYWYQQKSSQAPKLLFHYYDKDFNNEADTPDNFQSRRPNTSFCFLDIRSPGLGDTAMYLCATSRERARWTEAFFGQGTRLTVV.

This chain connects TRBV1 to TRBJ2-1; no check of the table's D call, TRBD1, against the DNA was made. TRBV1 is listed as a pseudogene. The CDR3 is 10 residues long. This chain's CDR3 is CTRQANEQFF. The CDR3 DNA sequence: TGCACCCGCCAGGCCAATGAGCAGTTCTTC.

The rearrangement links TRBV28 to TRBJ2-7; TRBD2 agrees at 7 bases. With 3 bases clipped from V and 0 bases from J, the junction kept 5 bases outside the gene matches. This CDR3 is 15 amino acids long. Germline V lookup: CDR1 MDHEN, CDR2 SYDVKM. For the CDR3, the DNA is TGTGCCAGCAGTTTTCCGCGGACTAGCTCCTACGAGCAGTACTTC. This gives the protein CASSFPRTSSYEQYF.

V usage is TRBV7-9 and J usage is TRBJ1-5; 7 bases are shared with TRBD1. After removal of 3 bases from V and 2 bases from J, the junction contained 7 bases not matched to a gene. The CDR3 consists of 16 residues. CDR1 is SEHNR and CDR2 is FQNEAQ in the germline V gene (reference sequence). The CDR3 protein is CASSFGEGAGNQPQHF. DNA for the CDR3: TGTGCCAGCAGCTTCGGGGAGGGGGCAGGCAATCAGCCCCAGCATTTT.

The J gene is TRBJ2-1, the V gene TRBV10-2; TRBD1 aligns across 7 bases. There are 13 residues in the CDR3. Trimming took 6 bases from V and 8 from J; bases not matched to a gene: 7. The germline gives CDR1 WSHSY, CDR2 SAAADI. CDR3 loop: CASRKTGSDEQFF. DNA of the CDR3: TGCGCCAGCAGAAAGACAGGGTCGGATGAGCAGTTCTTC.

This clone appeared many times. This sequence joins TRBV5-1 and TRBJ1-4, with no clear D. The length of the CDR3 is 14 residues. Per the germline V gene, CDR1 is SGHRS and CDR2 is YFSETQ. Trimming took off 4 bases at V and 3 bases at J, with 10 bases between the two ends. The CDR3 is CASSVRRANEKLFF. Written as DNA, the CDR3 is TGCGCCAGCAGCGTCCGGAGGGCTAATGAAAAACTGTTTTTT.

V gene TRBV28 combines with J gene TRBJ1-4; no firm D call. This CDR3 spans 15 amino acids. The V gene lost 4 bases and the J gene lost 5 bases, with 14 bases spanning the gap. CDR1 MDHEN and CDR2 SYDVKM come from the germline V gene. The CDR3 spells CASSSPGILNEKLFF. The CDR3 nucleotides are TGTGCCAGCAGTTCCCCCGGGATCCTGAATGAAAAACTGTTTTTT.

This chain links TRBV11-2 with TRBJ1-1, with D unclear. CDR3 size: 14 residues. Germline loops: CDR1 SGHAT, CDR2 FQNNGV. Trimming left V 5 bases short and J 1 base short, with 11 bases between. CDR3 sequence (DNA): TGTGCCAGCAGCCCCCCGGCGGGGAACACTGAAGCTTTCTTT. Amino acid sequence: CASSPPAGNTEAFF.

This chain connects TRBV2 to TRBJ2-2, with a tentative D call TRBD1 (5 bases). The length of the CDR3 is 12 residues. V dropped 7 bases and J dropped 3 bases, with 6 bases sitting between them. CDR1 is SNHLY and CDR2 is FYNNEI in the germline V gene. The CDR3 coding sequence is TGTGCCAGCACCAGGGACACCGGGGAGCTGTTTTTT. Residues: CASTRDTGELFF. The whole variable domain, filled in from reference TRBV2 and TRBJ2-2, reads EPEVTQTPSHQVTQMGQEVILRCVPISNHLYFYWYRQILGQKVEFLVSFYNNEISEKSEIFDDQFSVERPDGSNFTLKIRSTKLEDSAMYFCASTRDTGELFFGEGSRLTVL.

This chain uses TRBV5-1 with TRBJ1-2, with D possibly TRBD1 on 6 matching bases. V lost 0 bases to trimming and J lost 4 bases, with 16 bases between them. The V gene's germline CDR1 is SGHRS and CDR2 YFSETQ. This CDR3 has 16 amino acids. CDR3 sequence: CASSLGGTTEGYGYTF. The DNA of the CDR3 is TGCGCCAGCAGCTTGGGAGGGACAACGGAGGGCTATGGCTACACCTTC. The complete variable domain, with remaining parts taken from reference TRBV5-1 and TRBJ1-2, reads KAGVTQTPRYLIKTRGQQVTLSCSPISGHRSVSWYQQTPGQGLQFLFEYFSETQRNKGNFPGRFSGRQFSNSRSEMNVSTLELGDSALYLCASSLGGTTEGYGYTFGSGTRLTVV.

This sequence joins TRBV11-2 and TRBJ2-7, with a weak D call TRBD1 (6 bases). CDR3 length: 13 residues. CDR1 is SGHAT, CDR2 FQNNGV, per germline. Trimming removed 4 bases from V and 6 bases from J, with 13 bases in between. The CDR3 DNA reads TGTGCCAGCAGCTCCGGACAGTCTCTCGAGCAGTACTTC. This sequence encodes CASSSGQSLEQYF. Full variable domain (outside the CDR3, taken from reference TRBV11-2 and TRBJ2-7): EAGVAQSPRYKIIEKRQSVAFWCNPISGHATLYWYQQILGQGPKLLIQFQNNGVVDDSQLPKDRFSAERLKGVDSTLKIQPAKLEDSAVYLCASSSGQSLEQYFGPGTRLTVT.

The genes are TRBV29-1 and TRBJ2-3, with 8 bases aligning to TRBD2. CDR1 and CDR2 (germline): SQVTM, ANQGSEA. The CDR3 length is 14 residues. V lost 4 bases to trimming and J lost 1 base; unmatched junction nucleotides: 4. CDR3 amino acids: CSVAAGVRTDTQYF. The CDR3 bases are TGCAGCGTTGCAGCGGGAGTGCGCACAGATACGCAGTATTTT.

This clone was found once. This chain joins TRBV2 and TRBJ2-7; D is unclear. CDR3 length: 15 amino acids. V was trimmed by 4 bases and J by 1 base, leaving 14 bases between them. CDR1 and CDR2 (germline): SNHLY, FYNNEI. CDR3: CASSALLDNSYEQYF. The CDR3 DNA reads TGTGCCAGCAGTGCCCTGCTCGACAATTCCTACGAGCAGTACTTC.

The genes are TRBV5-4 and TRBJ2-2; possible D gene TRBD2, 6 bases. The CDR3 length is 16 residues. Germline V gives CDR1 SGHNT, CDR2 YYREEE (reference sequence). Trimming pared 0 bases from V and 8 bases from J, leaving 17 bases between. The CDR3 region is CASSLAGGASRGELFF. CDR3 bases: TGTGCCAGCAGCTTGGCCGGAGGGGCCTCCAGGGGGGAGCTGTTTTTT.

The chain links TRBV11-1 to TRBJ2-5; D remains ambiguous. Judging by the DNA end, TRBJ2-7 fits better; the J call may be wrong. The CDR3 is 15 amino acids. CDR1 and CDR2 (germline): SGHAT, FQDESV (reference sequence). For the CDR3, the DNA is TGTGCCAGCAGCCCCGGTGCGACGGGTTCCTACGAGCAGTACTTC. This gives the protein CASSPGATGSYEQYF.

This clone was recorded only once. The chain links TRBV7-9 to TRBJ1-1; D remains ambiguous. The germline V gene encodes CDR1 SEHNR and CDR2 FQNEAQ (reference sequence). V was pared by 5 bases and J by 1 base, with 11 bases between. This CDR3 is 14 amino acids long. The CDR3: CASSLPVPNTEAFF. The CDR3 nucleotides are TGTGCCAGCAGCCTTCCGGTCCCGAACACTGAAGCTTTCTTT. The full variable domain, completed using reference TRBV7-9 and TRBJ1-1, is DTGVSQNPRHKITKRGQNVTFRCDPISEHNRLYWYRQTLGQGPEFLTYFQNEAQLEKSRLLSDRFSAERPKGSFSTLEIQRTEQGDSAMYLCASSLPVPNTEAFFGQGTRLTVV.

J is TRBJ2-1 and V is TRBV15; tentatively, D is TRBD2 (6 bases). CDR3 size: 15 residues. V shed 1 base and J shed 12 bases, with 19 bases lying between them. The V gene's germline CDR1 is LNHNV and CDR2 YYDKDF (reference sequence). CDR3 bases: TGTGCCACCAGCAGAGTGGGTTCCGACTGGCGGGGGCAGTTCTTC. Its protein is CATSRVGSDWRGQFF.

The chain combines TRBV5-4 with TRBJ2-2; the match to TRBD2 covers 8 bases. V was pared by 4 bases and J by 6 bases, with 5 bases of the junction left unmatched. CDR3 length: 14 residues. From germline, CDR1 is SGHNT and CDR2 YYREEE (reference sequence). The CDR3: CASSRTSPAGELFF. The CDR3 DNA follows: TGTGCCAGCAGCCGGACTAGCCCAGCCGGGGAGCTGTTTTTT.

V is TRBV5-4 and J is TRBJ2-5; 10 bases align to TRBD1. Germline trimming cut 1 base from V and 3 bases from J; bases unmatched to any gene: 3. The CDR3 has 15 amino acids. Per germline, CDR1 SGHNT and CDR2 YYREEE (reference sequence). DNA for the CDR3: TGTGCCAGCAGCTTGCCGGGGACAGGGGAAGAGACCCAGTACTTC. As protein: CASSLPGTGEETQYF.

The genes are TRBV7-6 and TRBJ2-7; TRBD1 matches 9 bases. The germline V gene has CDR1 SGHVS and CDR2 FNYEAQ. Germline trimming cut 1 base from V and 4 bases from J; bases unmatched to any gene: 2. The CDR3 has 14 amino acids. In DNA form, the CDR3 reads TGTGCCAGCAGCTTAGAGGACAGGGGTTACGAGCAGTACTTC. It codes for CASSLEDRGYEQYF. Variable domain in full (rest from reference TRBV7-6 and TRBJ2-7): GAGVSQSPRYKVTKRGQDVALRCDPISGHVSLYWYRQALGQGPEFLTYFNYEAQQDKSGLPNDRFSAERPEGSISTLTIQRTEQRDSAMYRCASSLEDRGYEQYFGPGTRLTVT.

The chain couples TRBV25-1 to TRBJ2-2; 7 nucleotides agree with TRBD2. Germline trimming cut 3 bases from V and 5 bases from J; bases unmatched to any gene: 9. Germline lookup yields CDR1 MGHDK and CDR2 SYGVNS. CDR3 length equals 16 residues. The CDR3 bases are TGTGCCAGCAGTGAGGGAACGGGAGGCTGGACCGGGGAGCTGTTTTTT. This codes for CASSEGTGGWTGELFF.

This rearrangement joins TRBV19 to TRBJ2-5; 8 nucleotides match TRBD1. The germline V gene has CDR1 LNHDA and CDR2 SQIVND (reference sequence). J gave up 5 bases and V 0 bases, and 11 bases lay outside the gene matches. CDR3 length: 17 amino acids. CDR3 in DNA: TGTGCCAGTAGTATAGACCCGAGATCGGACAGGGTTGAGACCCAGTACTTC. Protein product: CASSIDPRSDRVETQYF. Complete variable domain (other parts from reference TRBV19 and TRBJ2-5): DGGITQSPKYLFRKEGQNVTLSCEQNLNHDAMYWYRQDPGQGLRLIYYSQIVNDFQKGDIAEGYSVSREKKESFPLTVTSAQKNPTAFYLCASSIDPRSDRVETQYFGPGTRLLVL.

This sequence joins TRBV6-1 and TRBJ1-1; possible D gene TRBD1, 6 bases. The CDR3 spans 14 residues. Per the germline V gene, CDR1 is MNHNS and CDR2 is SASEGT. The V end lost 4 bases, the J end lost 7 bases, and 16 bases lay between the germline ends. For the CDR3, the DNA is TGTGCCAGCAGTGTACCTCAGGGGATCAGTGAAGCTTTCTTT. Protein sequence: CASSVPQGISEAFF.

This clone was counted only a few times. The V and J genes are TRBV29-1 and TRBJ1-5; possible D gene TRBD1, 6 bases. This CDR3 contains 14 residues. Per germline, CDR1 SQVTM and CDR2 ANQGSEA. Trimming stripped 7 bases from V and 2 bases from J, with 15 bases between. The CDR3 loop is CSAKGGPGNQPQHF. CDR3 DNA: TGCAGCGCAAAAGGGGGGCCCGGCAATCAGCCCCAGCATTTT. The whole variable domain, remainder taken from reference TRBV29-1 and TRBJ1-5, is SAVISQKPSRDICQRGTSLTIQCQVDSQVTMMFWYRQQPGQSLTLIATANQGSEATYESGFVIDKFPISRPNLTFSTLTVSNMSPEDSSIYLCSAKGGPGNQPQHFGDGTRLSIL.

This chain joins TRBV2 and TRBJ1-2; D is uncertain. The germline gives CDR1 SNHLY, CDR2 FYNNEI. V lost 5 bases and J 7 bases, leaving 14 bases between the germline ends. The length of the CDR3 is 13 residues. The CDR3: CASSPNPAGGYTF. The CDR3 coding sequence is TGTGCCAGCAGTCCGAACCCTGCGGGTGGCTACACCTTC.

The chain couples TRBV7-2 to TRBJ1-2; possibly TRBD1 for D (6 bases). The V end was cut by 2 bases, the J end by 5 bases, with 9 bases between. Germline values: CDR1 SGHTA, CDR2 FQGNSA. The CDR3 is made up of 13 amino acids. CDR3 bases: TGTGCCAGCAGCTTACAACAGGGTTATGGCTACACCTTC. Translation: CASSLQQGYGYTF.

The table lists this clone with a few counts. The rearrangement links TRBV4-2 to TRBJ1-1; 9 bases agree with TRBD1. V dropped 3 bases and J dropped 5; count of bases not matched to a gene: 7. Germline V gene lookup returns CDR1 LGHNA and CDR2 YNFKEQ. There are 15 residues in the CDR3. CDR3 region: CASSQEGQGETEAFF. CDR3 nucleotide sequence: TGTGCCAGCAGCCAGGAGGGACAGGGTGAAACTGAAGCTTTCTTT.